This entry lists 24 T cell receptor beta chains sequenced from one sample in a study of shared clonotypes between healthy human individuals. Only in-frame clones appear in the TCRdb table, and some are missing; sequencing was by immunoSEQ multiplex PCR. The sample contains hundreds of thousands of clones, 72% of which appear only once. Source material: memory CD4+ T cells sorted from blood. The subset was: CD45RA-negative fraction. These receptors all come from a woman in her 30s in good health.

This clone showed up just a few times. The chain carries TRBV19 and TRBJ1-5; D unresolved. The CDR3 contains 15 residues. V lost 4 bases, J lost 5 bases, and 15 bases lay in between. CDR1 and CDR2 (germline): LNHDA, SQIVND (reference sequence). This CDR3 is CASSTGRSIDQPQHF. DNA for the CDR3: TGTGCCAGTAGTACCGGACGGTCTATCGATCAGCCCCAGCATTTT.

This chain connects TRBV19 to TRBJ1-1; 10 bases fit TRBD1. With 7 bases clipped from V and 6 bases from J, the junction kept 14 bases outside the gene matches. The CDR3 length is 16 residues. Germline V gene lookup returns CDR1 LNHDA and CDR2 SQIVND (reference sequence). CDR3 in amino acids: CASIMGKGQGVSEAFF. Here the CDR3 DNA reads TGTGCCAGTATAATGGGAAAAGGACAGGGGGTATCTGAAGCTTTCTTT.

As regards this clone: The same CDR3 also results from other DNA sequences found in this sample. The rearrangement uses TRBV18 and TRBJ2-5; 8 bases match TRBD1. Germline lookup yields CDR1 KGHSH and CDR2 LQKENI. This CDR3 is 14 amino acids long. Germline trimming cut 3 bases from V and 4 bases from J; bases unmatched to any gene: 4. The CDR3 reads CASSPGQGGETQYF. In DNA, the CDR3 is TGTGCCAGCTCACCTGGACAGGGTGGAGAGACCCAGTACTTC.

This clone has only a few counts. The chain recombines TRBV10-1 with TRBJ2-2, with D unclear. Germline V lookup: CDR1 WNHNN, CDR2 SYGVQD (reference sequence). V was clipped by 6 bases and J by 2 bases, with 4 bases between them. The CDR3 is 12 residues long. The CDR3 coding sequence is TGCGCCAGCAGCATTAACACCGGGGAGCTGTTTTTT. Its translation: CASSINTGELFF.

The chain employs TRBV2 and TRBJ1-1; a possible D gene is TRBD1 (5 bases). The CDR3 totals 14 residues. V was cut by 7 bases and J by 1 base, with 13 bases left in between. In germline, CDR1 is SNHLY, CDR2 FYNNEI. CDR3 sequence reads: CASTVTETNTEAFF. The CDR3, as DNA: TGTGCCAGCACAGTGACAGAGACGAACACTGAAGCTTTCTTT.

This chain links TRBV28 with TRBJ2-7; 13 bases agree with TRBD2. Trimming at V came to 6 bases and at J to 3 bases, leaving 5 bases not matched to a gene. This CDR3 has 15 residues. Per germline, CDR1 MDHEN and CDR2 SYDVKM. The CDR3 DNA is TGTGCCAGCAGCCGGACTAGCGGGAGTCTCTACGAGCAGTACTTC. Amino acids: CASSRTSGSLYEQYF. The full variable domain, with the rest looked up from reference TRBV28 and TRBJ2-7, is DVKVTQSSRYLVKRTGEKVFLECVQDMDHENMFWYRQDPGLGLRLIYFSYDVKMKEKGDIPEGYSVSREKKERFSLILESASTNQTSMYLCASSRTSGSLYEQYFGPGTRLTVT.

V usage is TRBV6-5 and J usage is TRBJ2-7; TRBD1 is a possible D gene (5 bases). Germline CDR1 and CDR2: MNHEY and SVGAGI. The CDR3 runs to 13 residues. Trimming cost V 7 bases and J 3 bases, with 13 bases left between them. CDR3 residues: CASTPGIGYEQYF. The CDR3 DNA is TGTGCCAGCACCCCAGGGATAGGCTACGAGCAGTACTTC.

This rearrangement joins TRBV2 to TRBJ2-3, with D possibly being TRBD1 (6 bases). Germline values: CDR1 SNHLY, CDR2 FYNNEI. CDR3 length equals 17 residues. With 3 bases removed from V and 13 bases from J, the gap between germline ends came to 29 bases. The CDR3 DNA follows: TGTGCCAGCAGTGATCTGAGGACAGTCGGGCCGTCGCTGGGCGAGTATTTT. Translating it yields CASSDLRTVGPSLGEYF. Looking up the rest from reference TRBV2 and TRBJ2-3 gives the full variable domain: EPEVTQTPSHQVTQMGQEVILRCVPISNHLYFYWYRQILGQKVEFLVSFYNNEISEKSEIFDDQFSVERPDGSNFTLKIRSTKLEDSAMYFCASSDLRTVGPSLGEYFGPGTRLTVL.

As regards this clone: A much larger clone differs from this one at a single base, so this may be a read error. The rearrangement links TRBV7-9 to TRBJ2-7; D possibly corresponds to TRBD1 (5 bases). CDR1 is SEHNR and CDR2 is FQNEAQ in the germline V gene (reference sequence). The CDR3 spans 14 residues. Trimming took off 1 base at V and 2 bases at J, with 9 bases between the two ends. CDR3 DNA: TGTGCCAGCAGCTTAGTCCCAGGGCCCTACGAGCAGTACTTC. Translation gives CASSLVPGPYEQYF.

This chain links TRBV6-1 with TRBJ1-2; maybe TRBD1 (5 bases). V dropped 8 bases and J dropped 4 bases, with 14 bases sitting between them. This CDR3 comprises 13 residues. From germline, CDR1 is MNHNS and CDR2 SASEGT. This chain's CDR3 is CASSRGAAYGYTF. In DNA form, the CDR3 reads TGTGCCAGCTCGCGGGGCGCTGCCTATGGCTACACCTTC.

The rearrangement joins TRBV21-1 to TRBJ2-1. TRBV21-1 is described as a pseudogene. The length of the CDR3 is 13 residues. The CDR3 coding sequence is TGTGCCAGCAGCAAACGAAGGCAGCAAGAGCAGTTCTTC. Its protein product is CASSKRRQQEQFF.

As concerns this clone: This may come from a read error, since a much larger clone is one base off. This CDR3 is also generated by other DNA sequences in the sample. The V gene is TRBV7-7, the J gene TRBJ2-2; no reliable D call. Germline lookup yields CDR1 SSHAT and CDR2 FNYEAQ (reference sequence). Trimming pared 2 bases from V and 2 bases from J, leaving 3 bases between. The CDR3 runs to 13 residues. The CDR3 region is CASSLSNTGELFF. CDR3 sequence (DNA): TGTGCCAGCAGCTTAAGTAACACCGGGGAGCTGTTTTTT. Full variable domain (remainder filled in from reference TRBV7-7 and TRBJ2-2): GAGVSQSPRYKVTKRGQDVTLRCDPISSHATLYWYQQALGQGPEFLTYFNYEAQPDKSGLPSDRFSAERPEGSISTLTIQRTEQRDSAMYRCASSLSNTGELFFGEGSRLTVL.

This chain connects TRBV19 to TRBJ2-1; tentatively, D is TRBD2 (6 bases). Germline values: CDR1 LNHDA, CDR2 SQIVND (reference sequence). Trimming pared 6 bases from V and 7 bases from J, leaving 13 bases between. The CDR3 sequence is 13 residues long. In DNA form, the CDR3 reads TGTGCCAGTAGCCCCGGGACTGCTAATGAGCAGTTCTTC. This sequence encodes CASSPGTANEQFF.

This clone came up a few times. This sequence joins TRBV20-1 and TRBJ1-2; no clear D. V shed 5 bases and J shed 6 bases, with 7 bases lying between them. CDR3 length: 10 residues. The germline CDR1 and CDR2 sequences are DFQATT and SNEGSKA (reference sequence). The DNA for the CDR3 is TGCAGTGCTGGCTCTGATGGCTACACCTTC. Residues: CSAGSDGYTF.

This clone has only a few counts. This may come from a read error, since a much larger clone is one base off. Other DNA sequences from this sample encode an identical CDR3 as well. The gene calls are TRBV11-2 and TRBJ2-7; D unresolved. The CDR3 contains 14 residues. Germline CDR1 and CDR2: SGHAT and FQNNGV. Trimming left V 1 base short and J 2 bases short, with 9 bases between. This CDR3 reads CASSLVFGPYEQYF. CDR3 in DNA: TGTGCCAGCAGCTTAGTGTTCGGCCCCTACGAGCAGTACTTC.

The CDR3 DNA reads TGTGCCAGCAGCTTAGCCCAGGGATGGGAGGGCACAGATACGCAGTATTTT. Amino acids: CASSLAQGWEGTDTQYF. The V and J genes are TRBV13 and TRBJ2-3; possibly TRBD2 for D (6 bases). The CDR3 contains 17 residues. Trimming cost V 1 base and J 1 base, with 15 bases left between them. The germline V gene encodes CDR1 PRHDT and CDR2 FYEKMQ (reference sequence).

A single count supports this clone. This CDR3 is also generated by other DNA sequences in the sample. This chain links TRBV4-1 with TRBJ1-5; D unclear. Germline V lookup: CDR1 MGHRA, CDR2 YSYEKL. The CDR3 sequence is 12 residues long. V was cut by 3 bases and J by 3 bases, with 3 bases left in between. DNA of the CDR3: TGCGCCAGCAGCCATCCCAATCAGCCCCAGCATTTT. This gives the protein CASSHPNQPQHF.

For this clone: A much larger clone differs by one base, so this may be a read error. The genes are TRBV11-2 and TRBJ2-3, with 10 nucleotides matching TRBD2. Germline V gene data show CDR1 as SGHAT and CDR2 as FQNNGV. J lost 4 bases, V lost 5 bases, and 3 bases had no gene match. The CDR3 sequence is 14 residues long. CDR3 residues: CASSPGTSADTQYF. CDR3 bases: TGTGCCAGCAGCCCCGGGACTAGCGCAGATACGCAGTATTTT.

Concerning this clone: At one end, the junction sequence differs from germline, possibly due to a read error. This sequence joins TRBV20-1 and TRBJ1-4; possible D gene TRBD1, 6 bases. CDR1 and CDR2 from the germline V gene are DFQATT and SNEGSKA (reference sequence). This CDR3 region has 9 residues. The chain's CDR3 is CGGPVKLFF. The DNA of the CDR3 is TGTGGGGGGCCTGTAAAACTGTTTTTT.

J is TRBJ1-1 and V is TRBV28; weak D call: TRBD1 (6 bases). This CDR3 region has 16 residues. V was clipped by 6 bases and J by 2 bases, with 19 bases between them. In germline, CDR1 is MDHEN, CDR2 SYDVKM. This chain's CDR3 is CASRPFRGSSNTEAFF. The CDR3 bases are TGTGCCAGCAGGCCCTTCAGGGGTAGCAGTAACACTGAAGCTTTCTTT.

The genes are TRBV7-9 and TRBJ2-5, with D perhaps matching TRBD2 (5 bases). The closer fit of TRBJ2-7 to the DNA end suggests the J call may be wrong. Per the germline V gene, CDR1 is SEHNR and CDR2 is FQNEAQ (reference sequence). The CDR3 loop spans 15 amino acids. The DNA of the CDR3 is TGTGCCAGCAGCTTAGCGTCCGGGGTGACCTACGAGCAGTACTTC. It translates to CASSLASGVTYEQYF.

This clone was seen only a few times. The chain joins TRBV5-1 to TRBJ2-1; 11 bases agree with TRBD2. The CDR3 has 20 residues. Germline trimming cut 0 bases from V and 4 bases from J; bases unmatched to any gene: 15. Germline CDR1 SGHRS, CDR2 YFSETQ. This CDR3 reads CASSLEAGGLSGRVYNEQFF. The CDR3 DNA follows: TGCGCCAGCAGCTTGGAGGCAGGGGGCCTTAGCGGGAGGGTTTACAATGAGCAGTTCTTC.

This clone was picked up one time. The gene calls are TRBV5-1 and TRBJ1-1, with no clear D. Germline-derived CDR1 and CDR2 are SGHRS and YFSETQ. The CDR3 contains 15 residues. The V gene lost 0 bases and the J gene lost 1 base, with 10 bases spanning the gap. CDR3 bases: TGCGCCAGCAGCTTGGGAATGGAATGGAACACTGAAGCTTTCTTT. Translated, it gives CASSLGMEWNTEAFF.

The chain links TRBV5-4 to TRBJ2-7; maybe TRBD2 (5 bases). V lost 1 base to trimming and J lost 5 bases, with 16 bases between them. Germline assignment: CDR1 SGHNT and CDR2 YYREEE (reference sequence). The CDR3 has 15 residues. The CDR3 spells CASSLWSRGSDEQYF. DNA of the CDR3: TGTGCCAGCAGCTTGTGGTCACGAGGGTCGGACGAGCAGTACTTC.